The present TCR beta chain was sequenced within a study of cytomegalovirus exposure and HLA in healthy donors. Study details: Samples from HLA-typed donors yielded approximately 80 million unique TCRs in an early data release.

Both 60 Vbeta primers and 13 Jbeta primers went into the PCR. In the original workflow: In a later analysis, of approximately 81 million unique beta chains, 9 million to 11 million appeared in at least two donors. Profiled with immunoSEQ multiplex PCR; TCRdb holds only in-frame clones, not every one. From that table come the V and J calls and clone size; the DNA was used to work out D and trimming. The sample shows under 200,000 clones, more than 75% of them seen only once. General study findings and limits: The study labeled 164 TCR beta chains cytomegalovirus-associated.

For this clone: Antigen specificity is unknown.

The CDR3 loop spans 13 amino acids. The V and J ends lost 4 bases and 3 bases, in that order; junction bases with no gene match: 3. Germline CDR1 is MNHEY and CDR2 is SMNVEV (reference sequence). The receptor was isolated from a girl aged 5-17 years in good health and CMV-seropositive. This rearrangement joins TRBV27 to TRBJ2-7; 7 nucleotides align to TRBD2. Sequencing was performed on PBMCs. The CDR3 coding sequence is TGTGCCAGCAGTTGGAGCGGGGTCTACGAGCAGTACTTC. It is translated as CASSWSGVYEQYF.